This T cell receptor (beta chain) emerged from a study of T cells in localized non-small cell lung cancer. Repertoires were generated with immunoSEQ multiplex PCR, while TCRdb's copy carries only in-frame clones and drops some. The sample has tens of thousands of clones; approximately 85% are singletons. This clonotype originated in a man aged 40 to 69 with stage I lung adenocarcinoma. This material consisted of peripheral blood, taken before any cancer treatment.

The CDR3 coding sequence is TGTGCCAGCAGTGAAGGATCAATAGCCAAAAACATTCAGTACTTC. Translation: CASSEGSIAKNIQYF. The chain combines TRBV6-1 with TRBJ2-4; D uncertain. This CDR3 spans 15 amino acids. Trimming left V 1 base short and J 0 bases short, with 7 bases between. Germline CDR1 MNHNS, CDR2 SASEGT.